The following is a T cell receptor beta chain sequence with its context. This sample is drawn from a study of blood T cell repertoires in COVID-19. CDR1 SGHRS and CDR2 YFSETQ come from the germline V gene. The CDR3 runs 15 residues. Trimming removed 0 bases from V and 8 bases from J; junction bases left unmatched: 6. Sequencing used immunoSEQ multiplex PCR; TCRdb keeps in-frame clones, though not all of them. The sample lists approximately 170,000 clones, approximately 77% occurring once. The rearrangement links TRBV5-1 to TRBJ2-5; 11 bases are shared with TRBD1. The sample taken for sequencing was peripheral blood. The source of this sequence is a woman of 80 years or more with active or convalescent COVID-19. Written as DNA, the CDR3 is TGCGCCAGCAGCTTGGATGGACAGGGGGCGCTCACCCAGTACTTC. As protein: CASSLDGQGALTQYF.